This TCR beta chain was observed in a study of blood T cell repertoires in COVID-19. In the study overall: Samples of COVID-19 (acute and convalescent) were obtained from the United States, Italy and Spain. Nucleic acid was either cDNA or gDNA, and it came from T cells, B-cell-depleted T cells, or PBMCs.

This table comes from immunoSEQ multiplex PCR, and its TCRdb copy is limited to in-frame clones, with some not included. Seen here are 190,000 or so clones, around 81% observed once, and the top ten hold 0.9% to 0.95%. The sequence came from a man between 60 and 75 years old with COVID-19, enrolled during active disease. Sequenced: peripheral blood.

The CDR3 nucleotides read TGCGCCAGCAGCCCATGGACAGACCAGCCCCAGCATTTT. Translation: CASSPWTDQPQHF. This rearrangement joins TRBV5-1 to TRBJ1-5, with a tentative D call TRBD1 (6 bases). The V gene lost 4 bases and the J gene lost 7 bases, with 12 bases spanning the gap. This CDR3 comprises 13 residues. CDR1 SGHRS and CDR2 YFSETQ come from the germline V gene.